Listed below are T cell receptor beta chains from one sample, sequenced in a study of cytomegalovirus exposure and HLA in healthy donors. Profiled with immunoSEQ multiplex PCR; TCRdb holds only in-frame clones, not every one. The data show 130,000 or so clones, around four fifths seen once. Sequenced: PBMCs. The receptors originated from a woman aged 40 to 50 in good health and CMV-seronegative. Each CDR3 is given with its conserved first and last residue. A D gene is named only where the DNA matches it firmly. Only some rows state a clone size, as once, few, many or a class for expanded clones.

d_gene: NA; v_gene: TRBV7-9; abundance: NA; j_gene: TRBJ2-7; CDR3nt: TGTGCCAGCAGCTTAGGGGTTAGGGGCAGCTCCTACGAGCAGTACTTC; CDR3aa: CASSLGVRGSSYEQYF
d_gene: TRBD1; v_gene: TRBV5-6; abundance: NA; j_gene: TRBJ2-2; CDR3nt: TGTGCCAGCAGCCTATGGACAGGGATCGCCGGGGAGCTGTTTTTT; CDR3aa: CASSLWTGIAGELFF
d_gene: TRBD2; v_gene: TRBV6-5; abundance: NA; j_gene: TRBJ2-1; CDR3nt: TGTGCCAGCAGTTACTCGTCTAGCGGGAGGAGGAATGAGCAGTTCTTC; CDR3aa: CASSYSSSGRRNEQFF
d_gene: NA; v_gene: TRBV27; abundance: NA; j_gene: TRBJ2-5; CDR3nt: TGTGCCAGCAGTTTCGGAGGGGCGGATTGGGAGACCCAGTACTTC; CDR3aa: CASSFGGADWETQYF
d_gene: TRBD1; v_gene: TRBV27; abundance: NA; j_gene: TRBJ1-1; CDR3nt: TGTGCCAGCAGTTTGACAGGGCAAAACACTGAAGCTTTCTTT; CDR3aa: CASSLTGQNTEAFF
d_gene: NA; v_gene: TRBV19; abundance: few; j_gene: TRBJ2-3; CDR3nt: TGTGCCAGTAGTGTGACAGCAGATACGCAGTATTTT; CDR3aa: CASSVTADTQYF
d_gene: NA; v_gene: TRBV5-5; abundance: NA; j_gene: TRBJ2-7; CDR3nt: TGTGCCAGCAGTTTTCTCTCAGGGGCACAAGGCGAGCAGTACTTC; CDR3aa: CASSFLSGAQGEQYF
d_gene: TRBD2; v_gene: TRBV28; abundance: NA; j_gene: TRBJ2-5; CDR3nt: TGTGCCAGCAGCTTCAATCCGGGACTAGCCTCGAGTGAAGAGACCCAGTACTTC; CDR3aa: CASSFNPGLASSEETQYF
d_gene: NA; v_gene: TRBV11-2; abundance: NA; j_gene: TRBJ1-1; CDR3nt: TGTGCCAGCAGCTTAAATTTGAGACAGCCCAACACTGAAGCTTTCTTT; CDR3aa: CASSLNLRQPNTEAFF
d_gene: TRBD1; v_gene: TRBV19; abundance: NA; j_gene: TRBJ1-2; CDR3nt: TGTGCCAGTAAATCCCCGGGACAGGGGTCCTATGGCTACACCTTC; CDR3aa: CASKSPGQGSYGYTF
d_gene: NA; v_gene: TRBV6-1; abundance: NA; j_gene: TRBJ2-1; CDR3nt: TGTGCCAGCAGTCATTTATCAGACTACAATGAGCAGTTCTTC; CDR3aa: CASSHLSDYNEQFF
d_gene: TRBD1; v_gene: TRBV5-1; abundance: NA; j_gene: TRBJ1-2; CDR3nt: TGCGCCAGCAGCTTCAGGACAGGGGAAGGTGGCTACACCTTC; CDR3aa: CASSFRTGEGGYTF
d_gene: NA; v_gene: TRBV28; abundance: NA; j_gene: TRBJ2-1; CDR3nt: TGTGCCAGCTATGGACTGGGTCTGGTCGATGAGCAGTTCTTC; CDR3aa: CASYGLGLVDEQFF
d_gene: NA; v_gene: TRBV5-1; abundance: once; j_gene: TRBJ2-7; CDR3nt: TGCGCCAGCAGCTTGGCCGTCTCGCAGGGGGGAGCCCGGCAGTACTTC; CDR3aa: CASSLAVSQGGARQYF
d_gene: TRBD1; v_gene: TRBV30; abundance: NA; j_gene: TRBJ2-5; CDR3nt: TGTGCCTGGAGTCGCGGACAGGCAGGACAAGAGACCCAGTACTTC; CDR3aa: CAWSRGQAGQETQYF
d_gene: NA; v_gene: TRBV30; abundance: NA; j_gene: TRBJ1-2; CDR3nt: TGTGCCTGGACGGGACATCGCTATGGCTACACCTTC; CDR3aa: CAWTGHRYGYTF
d_gene: NA; v_gene: TRBV25-1; abundance: once; j_gene: TRBJ2-4; CDR3nt: TGTGCCAGCAGTGCAAATGGTGCGGTAAACATTCAGTACTTC; CDR3aa: CASSANGAVNIQYF
d_gene: NA; v_gene: TRBV21-1; abundance: NA; j_gene: TRBJ1-1; CDR3nt: TGTGCCAGCAGCCCCTTTGCGTTCCACACTGAAGCTTTCTTT; CDR3aa: CASSPFAFHTEAFF
d_gene: NA; v_gene: TRBV4-3; abundance: NA; j_gene: TRBJ1-5; CDR3nt: TGCGCCAGCAGCCAAGATTTAAGACTGTTCAATCAGCCCCAGCATTTT; CDR3aa: CASSQDLRLFNQPQHF
d_gene: NA; v_gene: TRBV15; abundance: NA; j_gene: TRBJ1-1; CDR3nt: TGTGCCACCAGCAGATCCGACACTGAAGCTTTCTTT; CDR3aa: CATSRSDTEAFF
d_gene: TRBD2; v_gene: TRBV18; abundance: NA; j_gene: TRBJ2-2; CDR3nt: TGTGCCAGCTCACCCGGACTAGCGGAGCGCGCCGGGGGGTCCGGGGAGCTGTTTTTT; CDR3aa: CASSPGLAERAGGSGELFF
d_gene: TRBD1; v_gene: TRBV6-1; abundance: NA; j_gene: TRBJ2-7; CDR3nt: TGTGCCAGCAGTGAAGGTAGGGGACAGTACGAGCAGTACTTC; CDR3aa: CASSEGRGQYEQYF
d_gene: NA; v_gene: TRBV7-8; abundance: NA; j_gene: TRBJ1-4; CDR3nt: TGTGCCAGCAGCCCTCGGGTACCCTCGGGGAATGAAAAACTGTTTTTT; CDR3aa: CASSPRVPSGNEKLFF
d_gene: NA; v_gene: TRBV5-3; abundance: NA; j_gene: TRBJ2-5; CDR3nt: TGTGCCAGAAGCCGGAGTGGGTTGGGTCTCCAAGAGACCCAGTACTTC; CDR3aa: CARSRSGLGLQETQYF
d_gene: NA; v_gene: TRBV7-2; abundance: once; j_gene: TRBJ2-7; CDR3nt: TGTGCCAGCAGCTTAACGATCGGGTCCCCCCACGAGCAGTACTTC; CDR3aa: CASSLTIGSPHEQYF